This T cell receptor beta chain was sequenced for a study of post-analysis software for immune sequencing data. Study details: The disease courses spanned relapsing-remitting, secondary progressive and progressive-relapsing forms of multiple sclerosis.

On this clonotype: What it recognizes is unknown.

Overall study findings and caveats: Compared with controls, patients showed significantly lower normalized Chao1 diversity. By F measure, samples from a shared preparation batch strongly co-clustered. Among roughly five TRBV segments more frequent in patients than controls were TRBV5-6, TRBV5-1 and TRBV20-1.

This CDR3 comprises 14 residues. V lost 5 bases and J lost 8, with 18 bases in between. Germline V gives CDR1 MNHNS, CDR2 SASEGT. The library was made from cDNA and included unique molecular identifiers. One entry per CDR3 protein results from TCRdb running MiXCR on the PCR reads. The table has hundreds of thousands of distinct CDR3 sequences, around 40% seen once. What was sequenced was blood. The chain carries TRBV6-1 and TRBJ1-2, with a tentative D call TRBD1 (5 bases). The sequence came from a girl aged 5 to 17 with multiple sclerosis. The CDR3 coding sequence is TGTGCCAGCAGTAGGGGTGCGGACCCTTTCGGCTACACCTTC. It specifies CASSRGADPFGYTF.